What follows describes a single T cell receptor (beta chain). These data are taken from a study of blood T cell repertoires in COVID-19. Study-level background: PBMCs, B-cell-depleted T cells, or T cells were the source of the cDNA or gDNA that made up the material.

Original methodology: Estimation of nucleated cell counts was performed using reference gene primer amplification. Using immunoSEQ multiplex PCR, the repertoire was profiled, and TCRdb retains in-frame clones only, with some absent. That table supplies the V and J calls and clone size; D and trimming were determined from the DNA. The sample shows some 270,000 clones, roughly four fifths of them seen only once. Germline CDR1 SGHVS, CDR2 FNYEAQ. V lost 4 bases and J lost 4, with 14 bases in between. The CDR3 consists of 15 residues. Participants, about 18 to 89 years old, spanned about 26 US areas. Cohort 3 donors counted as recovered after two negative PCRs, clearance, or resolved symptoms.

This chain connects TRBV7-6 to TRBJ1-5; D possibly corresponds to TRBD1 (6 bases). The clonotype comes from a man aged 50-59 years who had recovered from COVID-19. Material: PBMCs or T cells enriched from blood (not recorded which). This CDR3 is CASSSGTTVNQPQHF. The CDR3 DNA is TGTGCCAGCAGCTCTGGGACAACCGTAAATCAGCCCCAGCATTTT.